The rows below give T cell receptor beta chains drawn from one sample of a study of T-cell reconstitution after alpha-beta-depleted transplantation in children. One entry per CDR3 protein, called by TCRdb with MiXCR from the PCR reads. This table holds 600,000 to 800,000 distinct CDR3 sequences, about an eighth found once. Source: PBMCs, taken before TCRalphabeta/CD19-depleted stem cell transplant. The receptor set was obtained from a girl between 2 and 10 years old with congenital amegakaryocytic thrombocytopenia, due to receive a stem cell transplant. The CDR3 runs from the conserved cysteine through the conserved F or W. Each record gives: J gene, V gene, clone size, D gene, CDR3 DNA, CDR3 protein. D genes are given only for firm matches. Not all rows give a size; the values are once, few, many and, for expanded clones, a class.

J gene: TRBJ2-7; V gene: TRBV28; clone size: many; D gene: TRBD2; CDR3 DNA: TGTGCCAGCAGTTTCGGCGGGAGCGACGAGCAGTACTTC; CDR3 protein: CASSFGGSDEQYF
J gene: TRBJ1-5; V gene: TRBV20-1; clone size: few; D gene: .; CDR3 DNA: TGCAGTGCTGCCCCTGAGAGCACTAATCAGCCCCAGCATTTT; CDR3 protein: CSAAPESTNQPQHF
J gene: TRBJ1-2; V gene: TRBV12-3/TRBV12-4; clone size: many; D gene: .; CDR3 DNA: TGTGCCAGCAGTACTAAATGGGACCTGGGGTATGGCTACACCTTC; CDR3 protein: CASSTKWDLGYGYTF
J gene: TRBJ2-1; V gene: TRBV7-9; clone size: many; D gene: .; CDR3 DNA: TGTGCCAGCAGCCGTGTAATAGTGCAGTTCTTC; CDR3 protein: CASSRVIVQFF
J gene: TRBJ1-1; V gene: TRBV5-6; clone size: many; D gene: .; CDR3 DNA: TGTGCCAGCAGCTCGGACTCGGGCACTGAAGCTTTCTTT; CDR3 protein: CASSSDSGTEAFF
J gene: TRBJ2-7; V gene: TRBV10-3; clone size: .; D gene: TRBD2; CDR3 DNA: TGTGCCATCAGTGAGCCGTCTACTAGCGGTGTTACCTACGAGCAGTACTTC; CDR3 protein: CAISEPSTSGVTYEQYF
J gene: TRBJ1-2; V gene: TRBV20-1; clone size: .; D gene: .; CDR3 DNA: TGCAGTGCTGTTGGACCTAAGACGGATGGCTACACCTTC; CDR3 protein: CSAVGPKTDGYTF
J gene: TRBJ2-5; V gene: TRBV2; clone size: .; D gene: TRBD2; CDR3 DNA: TGTGCCAGCACCGGGCGGGAGCAACAAGAGACCCAGTACTTC; CDR3 protein: CASTGREQQETQYF
J gene: TRBJ2-5; V gene: TRBV6-2/TRBV6-3; clone size: many; D gene: .; CDR3 DNA: TGTGCCAGTCACGATGGGACTCCCGGGGATCAAGAGACCCAGTACTTC; CDR3 protein: CASHDGTPGDQETQYF
J gene: TRBJ1-6; V gene: TRBV11-2; clone size: .; D gene: .; CDR3 DNA: TGTGCCAGCAGCTTACTCGTAGCGGGGCAGGGTATTACGTCCTATAATTCACCCCTCCACTTT; CDR3 protein: CASSLLVAGQGITSYNSPLHF
J gene: TRBJ2-2; V gene: TRBV7-9; clone size: .; D gene: TRBD2; CDR3 DNA: TGTGCCAGCAGCTTAGAGGGGACTAGCGGGAACACCGGGGAGCTGTTTTTT; CDR3 protein: CASSLEGTSGNTGELFF
J gene: TRBJ2-2; V gene: TRBV7-3; clone size: .; D gene: .; CDR3 DNA: TGTGCCAGCAGCTTAACGGGACACTCGAACACCGGGGAGCTGTTTTTT; CDR3 protein: CASSLTGHSNTGELFF
J gene: TRBJ2-7; V gene: TRBV29-1; clone size: few; D gene: .; CDR3 DNA: TGCAGCGTTGCTTGGGGACTCTCCTACGAGCAGTACTTC; CDR3 protein: CSVAWGLSYEQYF
J gene: TRBJ1-3; V gene: TRBV4-1; clone size: few; D gene: TRBD1; CDR3 DNA: TGCGCCAGCAGCCAAAGCGCGACAGGGGGTATTAGAAACACCATATATTTT; CDR3 protein: CASSQSATGGIRNTIYF
J gene: TRBJ1-3; V gene: TRBV15; clone size: many; D gene: .; CDR3 DNA: TGTGCCACCATGGGCGGAAACACCATATATTTT; CDR3 protein: CATMGGNTIYF
J gene: TRBJ2-7; V gene: TRBV20-1; clone size: many; D gene: TRBD2; CDR3 DNA: TGCAGTGCTATGCGGGAGAGGCACGAGCAGTACTTC; CDR3 protein: CSAMRERHEQYF
J gene: TRBJ2-1; V gene: TRBV5-1; clone size: .; D gene: TRBD2; CDR3 DNA: TGCGCCAGCAGCTTGGGTGCGGGAGCAGATGAGCAGTTCTTC; CDR3 protein: CASSLGAGADEQFF
J gene: TRBJ1-2; V gene: TRBV29-1; clone size: .; D gene: TRBD1; CDR3 DNA: TGCAGCGTGCGTCACAGGGGGTACCACACCTTC; CDR3 protein: CSVRHRGYHTF
J gene: TRBJ2-3; V gene: TRBV6-5; clone size: many; D gene: .; CDR3 DNA: TGTGCCAGCAGACCTCAGGGGGGTAGGCAGTATTTT; CDR3 protein: CASRPQGGRQYF
J gene: TRBJ2-1; V gene: TRBV30; clone size: few; D gene: .; CDR3 DNA: TGTGCCTGGAGTCAACAGCGAGCTGAGCAGTTCTTC; CDR3 protein: CAWSQQRAEQFF
J gene: TRBJ2-1; V gene: TRBV20-1; clone size: many; D gene: .; CDR3 DNA: TGCAGTGCTACTACATCCCCCTACAATGAGCAGTTCTTC; CDR3 protein: CSATTSPYNEQFF
J gene: TRBJ2-7; V gene: TRBV3-1; clone size: few; D gene: .; CDR3 DNA: TGTGCCAGCAGCCAAGGGTCCGCGAGCTCCTACGAGCAGTACTTC; CDR3 protein: CASSQGSASSYEQYF
J gene: TRBJ2-3; V gene: TRBV7-9; clone size: many; D gene: .; CDR3 DNA: TGTGCCAGCAGCTTCCATGTCGCCTGGACAGCCACAGATACGCAGTATTTT; CDR3 protein: CASSFHVAWTATDTQYF
J gene: TRBJ2-5; V gene: TRBV7-9; clone size: .; D gene: .; CDR3 DNA: TGTGCCAGCAGCTTATATGAGGGCCAATGGGAGACCCAGTACTTC; CDR3 protein: CASSLYEGQWETQYF
J gene: TRBJ2-2; V gene: TRBV5-1; clone size: many; D gene: .; CDR3 DNA: TGCGCCAGCAGCTTGGGGTCGCCCTACGGGGAGCTGTTTTTT; CDR3 protein: CASSLGSPYGELFF
J gene: TRBJ2-1; V gene: TRBV30; clone size: .; D gene: TRBD2; CDR3 DNA: TGTGCCTGGAATCAGGGACTAGCGGGAGAGGAGCAGTTCTTC; CDR3 protein: CAWNQGLAGEEQFF
J gene: TRBJ1-5; V gene: TRBV29-1; clone size: many; D gene: TRBD1; CDR3 DNA: TGCAGCGTTATCAACGACAGGGGGGATCAGCCCCAGCATTTT; CDR3 protein: CSVINDRGDQPQHF
J gene: TRBJ2-1; V gene: TRBV28; clone size: few; D gene: .; CDR3 DNA: TGTGCCAGCAGTACCGCTAGCGCAGCCTGGCGAAATGAGCAGTTCTTC; CDR3 protein: CASSTASAAWRNEQFF
J gene: TRBJ2-6; V gene: TRBV5-6; clone size: many; D gene: .; CDR3 DNA: TGTGCCAGCCAGTTTGGCCTTGCTGACAACTCGTGGGCCAACGTCCTGACTTTC; CDR3 protein: CASQFGLADNSWANVLTF
J gene: TRBJ2-1; V gene: TRBV12-3/TRBV12-4; clone size: many; D gene: TRBD2; CDR3 DNA: TGTGCCAGCAGGAAGCGGGATTCGTACAATGAGCAGTTCTTC; CDR3 protein: CASRKRDSYNEQFF
J gene: TRBJ2-7; V gene: TRBV5-1; clone size: many; D gene: .; CDR3 DNA: TGCGCCAGCAGTTCGGACGGGTCCTACGAGCAGTACTTC; CDR3 protein: CASSSDGSYEQYF
J gene: TRBJ1-2; V gene: TRBV12-3/TRBV12-4; clone size: .; D gene: .; CDR3 DNA: TGTGCCAGCAGTTTCGGCGGGGGCCTCGGCTACACCTTC; CDR3 protein: CASSFGGGLGYTF
J gene: TRBJ2-1; V gene: TRBV5-1; clone size: .; D gene: TRBD2; CDR3 DNA: TGCGCCAGCAGCTTGGTCAGTCTAGCGGCCTACAATGAGCAGTTCTTC; CDR3 protein: CASSLVSLAAYNEQFF
J gene: TRBJ2-7; V gene: TRBV12-3/TRBV12-4; clone size: many; D gene: TRBD2; CDR3 DNA: TGTGCCAGCAGTTTAGCGCTAGCGGGAGGGTACGAGCAGTACTTC; CDR3 protein: CASSLALAGGYEQYF
J gene: TRBJ1-1; V gene: TRBV12-3/TRBV12-4; clone size: .; D gene: .; CDR3 DNA: TGTGCCAGCAACCGGCGGGGGAACACTGAAGCTTTCTTT; CDR3 protein: CASNRRGNTEAFF
J gene: TRBJ2-3; V gene: TRBV5-4; clone size: many; D gene: TRBD1; CDR3 DNA: TGTGCCAGCAGCTTGTCCAGGGGGAGATCCACAGATACGCAGTATTTT; CDR3 protein: CASSLSRGRSTDTQYF
J gene: TRBJ2-7; V gene: TRBV20-1; clone size: few; D gene: .; CDR3 DNA: TGCAGTGCTAAGAGGGCTGTCTACGAGCAGTACTTC; CDR3 protein: CSAKRAVYEQYF
J gene: TRBJ2-7; V gene: TRBV5-1; clone size: .; D gene: .; CDR3 DNA: TGCGCCAGCAGCTACTACAAGGGCCTCTACGAGCAGTACTTC; CDR3 protein: CASSYYKGLYEQYF
J gene: TRBJ1-5; V gene: TRBV28; clone size: many; D gene: .; CDR3 DNA: TGTGCCAGCAGTACGTCCGACCGGGGCCCAGACAATCAGCCCCAGCATTTT; CDR3 protein: CASSTSDRGPDNQPQHF
J gene: TRBJ2-7; V gene: TRBV5-1; clone size: few; D gene: TRBD2; CDR3 DNA: TGCGCCAGCAGCGCGAAGACTAGCGGGAGTATGGGAGAGCAGTACTTC; CDR3 protein: CASSAKTSGSMGEQYF
J gene: TRBJ2-3; V gene: TRBV7-8; clone size: many; D gene: TRBD2; CDR3 DNA: TGTGCCAGCAGCCCCAAGCTAGCGGCCACAGATACGCAGTATTTT; CDR3 protein: CASSPKLAATDTQYF
J gene: TRBJ2-7; V gene: TRBV6-6; clone size: few; D gene: TRBD1; CDR3 DNA: TGTGCCAGCACCCGACAGGGTCCCAACGAGCAGTACTTC; CDR3 protein: CASTRQGPNEQYF
J gene: TRBJ2-7; V gene: TRBV19; clone size: .; D gene: .; CDR3 DNA: TGTGCCAGTAGTATGAGCTTTCAGAGCTACGAGCAGTACTTC; CDR3 protein: CASSMSFQSYEQYF
J gene: TRBJ2-7; V gene: TRBV20-1; clone size: few; D gene: TRBD2; CDR3 DNA: TGCAGTGCTGGGGGTAGCGGGAGATCACACGAGCAGTACTTC; CDR3 protein: CSAGGSGRSHEQYF
J gene: TRBJ2-2; V gene: TRBV12-3/TRBV12-4; clone size: many; D gene: .; CDR3 DNA: TGTGCCATACCGGGACTCCGAACCGGGGAGCTGTTTTTT; CDR3 protein: CAIPGLRTGELFF
J gene: TRBJ2-1; V gene: TRBV7-3; clone size: .; D gene: .; CDR3 DNA: TGTGCCAGCAGCTTAGCCCATAGCCCTGGTCGCAATGAGCAGTTCTTC; CDR3 protein: CASSLAHSPGRNEQFF
J gene: TRBJ2-1; V gene: TRBV5-1; clone size: few; D gene: .; CDR3 DNA: TGCGCCAGCAGCTTGTATACCGGGAATGAGCAGTTCTTC; CDR3 protein: CASSLYTGNEQFF
J gene: TRBJ2-2; V gene: TRBV20-1; clone size: few; D gene: .; CDR3 DNA: TGCAGTGCTAGAGATGCCACTTTGGGGACCACCGGGGAGCTGTTTTTT; CDR3 protein: CSARDATLGTTGELFF
J gene: TRBJ2-3; V gene: TRBV7-9; clone size: .; D gene: .; CDR3 DNA: TGTGCCAGCATCCCCCAGACAGATACGCAGTATTTT; CDR3 protein: CASIPQTDTQYF
J gene: TRBJ1-1; V gene: TRBV3-1; clone size: .; D gene: .; CDR3 DNA: TGTGCCTGCAGCCAAGATCGTTCCGGTAGGGGTTTCGCTGAAGCTTTCTTT; CDR3 protein: CACSQDRSGRGFAEAFF
J gene: TRBJ1-3; V gene: TRBV29-1; clone size: many; D gene: .; CDR3 DNA: TGCAGCGTAGTCGGGTATTCTGGAAACACCATATATTTT; CDR3 protein: CSVVGYSGNTIYF